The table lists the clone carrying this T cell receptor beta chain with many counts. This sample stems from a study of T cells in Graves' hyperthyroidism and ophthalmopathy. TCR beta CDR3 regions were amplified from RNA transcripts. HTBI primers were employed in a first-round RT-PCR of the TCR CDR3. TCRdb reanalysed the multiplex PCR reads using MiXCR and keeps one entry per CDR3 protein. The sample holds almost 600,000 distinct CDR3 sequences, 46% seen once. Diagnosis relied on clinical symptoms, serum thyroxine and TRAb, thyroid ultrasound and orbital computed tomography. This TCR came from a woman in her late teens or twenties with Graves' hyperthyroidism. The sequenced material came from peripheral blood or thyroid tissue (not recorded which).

The CDR3 here is CSARDVAGAYQETQYF. CDR3 nucleotide sequence: TGCAGTGCTAGAGATGTAGCGGGAGCTTACCAAGAGACCCAGTACTTC. V is TRBV20-1 and J is TRBJ2-5; 9 nucleotides agree with TRBD2. Unmatched junction bases numbered 5, after V lost 0 bases and J lost 0 bases. This CDR3 has 16 residues. The germline V gene has CDR1 DFQATT and CDR2 SNEGSKA (reference sequence).